This TCR beta chain was sequenced for a study of human T cells and chemical hapten exposure. Across the whole study: It was small differences in pooled library volume that mainly caused per-sample TCR yields to vary. Findings of the study overall: TCRs at high frequency, those above 1 in 1000, did not change with DPC sensitization.

Via MiXCR, TCRdb re-called the RACE reads, giving one row per CDR3 protein. Of 70,000 or so distinct CDR3 sequences listed, more than 9.5% are singletons. As regards this clonotype: What it binds is unknown.

Time point: patch test 3, about 24 weeks after DPC sensitization. Described treatment: therapeutic diphenylcyclopropenone sensitization with weekly scalp DPC. Prior to application of each patch test, blood was drawn. Trimming removed 6 bases at V and 3 bases at J, with 12 bases between. CDR3 length: 13 amino acids. CDR1 and CDR2 (germline): MNHEY, SVGEGT. This sequence was found in a woman between 50 and 59 years old with alopecia areata. Some clones in this sample may be carry-over from other donors' samples. Specimen: whole blood, collected in connection with sensitization to the hapten diphenylcyclopropenone (DPC). The chain carries TRBV6-2 or TRBV6-3 and TRBJ2-7; D is unclear. In DNA form, the CDR3 reads TGTGCCAGCAGGTCGGCAGGCGACTACGAGCAGTACTTC. Translating gives CASRSAGDYEQYF.